The entry below describes one T cell receptor (beta chain). It has no known antigen specificity. Base qualities were left out, and no much larger clone turns up one base away. The data were taken from a study of shared clonotypes between healthy human individuals (dated by TCRdb to about 2020). Study-level background: A couple of women and a few men aged 18 to 49 years were included in the cohort. To estimate repertoire size and how much clonotypes are shared between individuals, the study performed deep sequencing of blood TCR repertoires from a handful of healthy adults. Per donor, leukapheresis produced somewhere between about 0.94 and 9.5 billion PBMCs. For each donor, three plates each were used for CD4 naive and CD4 memory, two plates were used for CD8 naive, and one plate was used for CD8 memory. Different laboratories and diverse techniques were used to prepare libraries and sequence TCR repertoires, to increase sequencing depth and limit assay-specific biases. Study-level results and caveats: Roughly 5% of naive CD4, approximately 3.7% of naive CD8, around 2.3% of memory CD4, and around 0.4% of memory CD8 clonotypes were shared across several donors. Pairwise subsampling indicated that sequencing depth was expected to affect the degree of clonotype sharing among donors. Incomplete sequencing was indicated by rarefaction of sorted-subset datasets, despite the large sequencing depth. Higher generation probabilities were observed for clonotypes shared by all four sorted-subset donors than for non-shared clonotypes. Naive subsets generally had larger estimated clonotype richness than memory subsets did. Sampling was limited to blood, and TCR repertoires in tissue likely differ from TCR repertoires in blood. The small number of donors limited the genetic and exposure-history diversity represented.

Based on the germline V gene (reference sequence), the CDR1 and CDR2 sequences are LNHDA and SQIVND. The junction carries 12 bases between V and J, which are trimmed by 6 bases and 6 bases respectively. From the cysteine up to the phenylalanine, the CDR3 has a length of 12 residues. Only the CDR3 portion is preserved as DNA: 36 bases, with reading frame beginning at the first base. TCR CDR3 regions were amplified from genomic DNA by multiplex PCR using the deep immunoSEQ assay. Extracted genomic DNA from each cell subset was spread evenly across all wells of several immunoSEQ 96-well plates, with each plate serving as a replicate. Each replicate PCR for sorted subsets received 200 ng genomic DNA, equal to tens of thousands of T cell genomes. The purified libraries were quantified using a Qubit 3.0 fluorometer, sized with a Bioanalyzer 2100, and then quantified again using the KAPA Library Quantification kit. A separate single-read 150-cycle Illumina NextSeq 550 flow cell was used to sequence each immunoSEQ 96-well plate. The authors' pipeline ran thus. Because only junctional sequences without quality scores were contained in the immunoSEQ output, filtering matching that applied to full-length reads could not be performed. Sequences were annotated with PyIR, a Python wrapper for IgBLAST v1.9, using IMGT germline references to assign V/J genes and CDR3. Any read was removed if the V/J assignment was weak (E-value above 1e-6), the CDR3 was missing, or the read contained stop codons, out-of-frame junctions, or ambiguous translated residues. V3J clonotypes were defined by identical inferred V gene, J gene, and CDR3 amino acid sequence. To compute the percentage overlap between repertoires, the number of shared unique clonotypes was divided by the size of the smaller repertoire. Repertoire richness was assessed with RTK rarefaction, the Chao1 estimator, and Recon v2.1 estimates of unobserved clonotypes. OLGA was used to compute generation probabilities for all TCRbeta clonotypes that the gDNA method yielded from several donors. The source is immuneACCESS, and TCRdb retained only in-frame sequences with V and J called. Part of the clones is not carried over; for the studies checked, unresolved V genes explain less than half of this, and the remainder is unexplained. The DNA was the basis for D and trimming; V, J and clone size are from that table. Within this sample are about 820,000 clones, with about 91% of them counted one time only. Together, the top ten hold about 25% of the sample.

CD8 naive samples were obtained by positive selection for CCR7 among CD45RO-negative cells, yielding a CD45RA+CCR7+ population from which TemRA cells were excluded. Donors were healthy HIV-negative adults with no recently reported acute infections or vaccinations. Every donor was a Caucasian adult living in Nashville, Tennessee, USA. Blood was obtained by leukapheresis, after which PBMCs were separated by Ficoll-Histopaque density gradient centrifugation and cryopreserved in liquid nitrogen vapor phase. Analytical flow cytometry was used to check the purity and quantity of every magnetically sorted T cell population. Genomic DNA was isolated from every sorted fraction and measured by UV absorbance on a Nanodrop 2000c.

The sequence joins TRBV19 to TRBJ2-7, with the D segment identity uncertain. The sequenced material came from naive CD8+ T cells sorted from blood. The intended sense of this specimen's cell subset or site label: CD45RA+CCR7+. This sequence was found in a man aged 25 to 40 in good health. The base sequence is TGTGCCAGTAGGACTGCGCTCGGCGAGCAGTACTTC. Its protein is CASRTALGEQYF.